This T cell receptor beta chain was documented in a study of T cells in localized non-small cell lung cancer. Study-wide findings and caveats: The study detected a median roughly 50 of the top 100 tumor clones in adjacent lung. Sequencing, confined to only one tumor region, leaves heterogeneity possible. Clonality peaked in uninvolved adjacent lung rather than tumor.

TCRdb's copy holds only in-frame clones and misses some; the assay was immunoSEQ multiplex PCR. The sample lists approximately 1,500 clones, 25% occurring once. This clone was counted between two and nine times. Its antigen is not identified. CDR3 size: 17 residues. V dropped 5 bases and J dropped 2 bases, with 19 bases sitting between them. Germline V CDR1 and CDR2: SNHLY, FYNNEI. The gene calls are TRBV2 and TRBJ1-5, with TRBD1 as a possible D gene (5 bases). Sequencing was performed on normal lung tissue next to the tumor, taken before any cancer treatment. This sequence originates from a female donor of 60 years or more with stage I lung adenocarcinoma. The CDR3 region is CASSSRVGGYGNQPQHF. CDR3 sequence (DNA): TGTGCCAGCAGTTCGAGGGTGGGGGGTTACGGCAATCAGCCCCAGCATTTT. Combining the CDR3 with reference TRBV2 and TRBJ1-5 gives the whole variable domain EPEVTQTPSHQVTQMGQEVILRCVPISNHLYFYWYRQILGQKVEFLVSFYNNEISEKSEIFDDQFSVERPDGSNFTLKIRSTKLEDSAMYFCASSSRVGGYGNQPQHFGDGTRLSIL.